The 19 T cell receptor beta chains given below trace back to one sample, sequenced in a study of vaccination and CD4 T cells after COVID-19. At the Johns Hopkins FTIC core, DNA taken from cultured CD4+ T cells was sequenced by way of the Oncomine TCR Beta short-read assay. TCRdb redid the calling of the PCR reads with MiXCR, one entry per CDR3 protein. Among 11,000 to 15,000 distinct CDR3 sequences, around 56% were seen once, and the ten largest hold less than 15%. Their specific antigens are unknown. Treatment: roughly 10-day PBMC culture with coronavirus spike peptide pools or control peptides (ViraFEST assay). Sequences were obtained from CD4+ T cells from blood, cultured in vitro. The receptors were gathered from a human donor who had recovered from COVID-19.

Only a few counts were recorded for this clonotype. This chain links TRBV6-1 with TRBJ1-5; 9 positions agree with TRBD1. This CDR3 region has 16 residues. J lost 0 bases, V lost 6 bases, and 6 bases had no gene match. CDR1 and CDR2 (germline): MNHNS, SASEGT. The CDR3: CASSPRTGDSNQPQHF. In DNA form, the CDR3 reads TGTGCCAGCAGCCCCCGGACAGGGGATAGCAATCAGCCCCAGCATTTT.

This clonotype was seen a single time. This rearrangement joins TRBV20-1 to TRBJ2-7; 7 bases agree with TRBD1. V dropped 3 bases and J dropped 5; count of bases not matched to a gene: 13. Per germline, CDR1 DFQATT and CDR2 SNEGSKA (reference sequence). The CDR3 loop spans 15 amino acids. This CDR3 reads CSASFPGGQVHEQYF. The CDR3 bases are TGCAGTGCTAGTTTCCCAGGAGGACAGGTCCACGAGCAGTACTTC.

The CDR3 bases are TGTGCCAGCAGCTCCCCTAGCGGTGAGAGGTTCTTC. It is translated as CASSSPSGERFF. The chain carries TRBV7-3 and TRBJ2-1; 7 nucleotides align to TRBD2. The CDR3 has 12 amino acids. Trimming cost V 4 bases and J 15 bases; bases outside gene matches: 9. CDR1 and CDR2 from the germline V gene are SGHTA and FQGTGA.

Here the CDR3 DNA reads TGCAGTGCTCTAACCCGGACTAGCGGGCTATACAATGAGCAGTTCTTC. Translating it yields CSALTRTSGLYNEQFF. The chain recombines TRBV20-1 with TRBJ2-1; 11 positions match TRBD2. In germline, CDR1 is DFQATT, CDR2 SNEGSKA (reference sequence). After removal of 5 bases from V and 4 bases from J, the junction contained 10 bases not matched to a gene. The CDR3 extends over 16 amino acids.

This clonotype was observed a few times. This chain uses TRBV24-1 with TRBJ2-1; D might be TRBD2 (6 bases). Germline CDR1 and CDR2: KGHDR and SFDVKD. The CDR3 covers 13 residues. Between the trimmed V and J ends, which lost 4 bases and 3 bases, there was a span of 6 bases. The chain's CDR3 is CATSEDYYNEQFF. The CDR3 DNA sequence: TGTGCCACCAGTGAGGACTACTACAATGAGCAGTTCTTC.

The chain combines TRBV28 with TRBJ1-5; unclear D gene. The germline gives CDR1 MDHEN, CDR2 SYDVKM. The CDR3 totals 14 residues. V lost 3 bases and J lost 2, with 8 bases in between. CDR3 DNA: TGTGCCAGCAGTTTGGTTCAGGGCAATCAGCCCCAGCATTTT. It specifies CASSLVQGNQPQHF.

The chain employs TRBV20-1 and TRBJ2-7; 8 bases are a match to TRBD2. V lost 0 bases, J lost 1 base, and 5 bases stayed unmatched. CDR1 DFQATT and CDR2 SNEGSKA come from the germline V gene (reference sequence). This CDR3 region has 15 residues. CDR3 sequence: CSARDASGLSYEQYF. The CDR3 bases are TGCAGTGCTAGAGATGCTAGCGGGCTTTCCTACGAGCAGTACTTC.

The chain uses TRBV6-4 and TRBJ2-7; the D is unclear. Germline-derived CDR1 and CDR2 are MRHNA and SNTAGT. CDR3 length equals 11 residues. V was shortened by 3 bases and J by 3 bases, with 3 bases between the two germline ends. The CDR3 DNA is TGTGCCAGCAGTGAGGGCTACGAGCAGTACTTC. It specifies CASSEGYEQYF.

The chain links TRBV28 to TRBJ2-1, with TRBD1 identical over 9 bases. Germline V gene lookup returns CDR1 MDHEN and CDR2 SYDVKM. V shed 7 bases and J 9 bases; nucleotides not matched to a gene: 16. The CDR3 extends over 16 amino acids. The CDR3 sequence: CASIQGGGQGGGEQFF. The CDR3 DNA sequence: TGTGCCAGCATCCAAGGAGGGGGACAGGGAGGAGGTGAGCAGTTCTTC.

This clonotype was picked up a small number of times. The chain has TRBV6-1 and TRBJ1-5, with D tentatively TRBD1 (5 bases). From germline, CDR1 is MNHNS and CDR2 SASEGT. Between the trimmed V and J ends, which lost 3 bases and 10 bases, there was a span of 19 bases. The CDR3 consists of 15 residues. CDR3 DNA: TGTGCCAGCAGTGACGGGGGGGGAGGTTCGGGTCCCCAGCATTTT. Translation: CASSDGGGGSGPQHF.

This clonotype was counted between two and nine times. In nucleotides, the CDR3 is TGTGCCAGCAGTCCTTCTCCACCCCATGGCTACACCTTC. It is translated as CASSPSPPHGYTF. The chain carries TRBV6-1 and TRBJ1-2, with no clear D. This CDR3 region has 13 residues. Germline loops: CDR1 MNHNS, CDR2 SASEGT. V was pared by 5 bases and J by 6 bases, with 13 bases between.

The rearrangement uses TRBV30 and TRBJ1-1; 7 nucleotides line up with TRBD1. Germline V gives CDR1 GTSNPN, CDR2 SVGIG (reference sequence). V lost 8 bases to trimming and J lost 7 bases; unmatched junction nucleotides: 13. This CDR3 is built from 13 residues. The CDR3 DNA sequence: TGTGCCGGCACAACCGGGACAGCTGATGAAGCTTTCTTT. Protein: CAGTTGTADEAFF. Complete variable domain (other parts from reference TRBV30 and TRBJ1-1): SQTIHQWPATLVQPVGSPLSLECTVEGTSNPNLYWYRQAAGRGLQLLFYSVGIGQISSEVPQNLSASRPQDRQFILSSKKLLLSDSGFYLCAGTTGTADEAFFGQGTRLTVV.

This clonotype occurred a few times. V and J are TRBV19 and TRBJ2-4; D not resolved. Trimming left V 5 bases short and J 1 base short, with 12 bases between. CDR3 size: 15 residues. Germline V gives CDR1 LNHDA, CDR2 SQIVND (reference sequence). The CDR3 DNA sequence: TGTGCCAGTAGTCAACAAATGGCTGCCAAAAACATTCAGTACTTC. Amino acids: CASSQQMAAKNIQYF.

V and J are TRBV28 and TRBJ2-6, with a tentative D call TRBD1 (5 bases). Germline CDR1 MDHEN, CDR2 SYDVKM. Trimming pared 4 bases from V and 4 bases from J, leaving 14 bases between. This CDR3 is 16 amino acids long. CDR3 in amino acids: CASSSHRMRGANVLTF. The CDR3 DNA is TGTGCCAGCAGTTCCCACAGGATGCGGGGGGCCAACGTCCTGACTTTC.

The chain joins TRBV11-3 to TRBJ1-1, with 10 bases aligning to TRBD1. The CDR3 covers 15 residues. With V trimmed by 5 bases and J by 3 bases, 6 bases remained unmatched. CDR1 SGHNT and CDR2 YENEEA come from the germline V gene. The CDR3 DNA sequence: TGTGCCAGCAGCGCCGGACAGGGGGGGTACACTGAAGCTTTCTTT. Translating gives CASSAGQGGYTEAFF.

This clonotype showed up just a few times. V gene TRBV20-1 combines with J gene TRBJ2-1; the match to TRBD2 covers 8 bases. Germline-derived CDR1 and CDR2 are DFQATT and SNEGSKA (reference sequence). Trimming removed 4 bases from V and 4 bases from J; junction bases left unmatched: 6. The length of the CDR3 is 14 residues. CDR3 sequence reads: CSAISGTIYNEQFF. CDR3 in DNA: TGCAGTGCTATTAGCGGGACTATTTACAATGAGCAGTTCTTC.

The chain has TRBV2 and TRBJ2-7; weak D call: TRBD1 (5 bases). Germline CDR1 and CDR2: SNHLY and FYNNEI. The CDR3 has 12 amino acids. Deletions cut 6 bases from V and 3 bases from J, with 9 bases between. CDR3 coding DNA: TGTGCCAGCAGCGACAGTATCTACGAGCAGTACTTC. Its protein is CASSDSIYEQYF.

This chain joins TRBV9 and TRBJ2-3, with TRBD1 matching 10 bases. The V and J ends lost 4 bases and 2 bases, in that order; junction bases with no gene match: 7. This CDR3 is built from 16 residues. Per germline, CDR1 SGDLS and CDR2 YYNGEE. CDR3 in amino acids: CASSLGTGVITDTQYF. The CDR3 nucleotides are TGTGCCAGCAGCCTTGGGACAGGGGTGATCACAGATACGCAGTATTTT.

The chain has TRBV10-3 and TRBJ1-1; tentatively, D is TRBD1 (5 bases). V lost 3 bases to trimming and J lost 0 bases, with 23 bases between them. CDR1 is ENHRY, CDR2 SYGVKD, per germline. This CDR3 region has 19 residues. The DNA of the CDR3 is TGTGCCATCAGTGACCTCCCCGGCGGGGACGGTAGGATGAACACTGAAGCTTTCTTT. The encoded protein is CAISDLPGGDGRMNTEAFF.